The rows below give T cell receptor beta chains drawn from one sample of a study of CD8 T cells in Susac syndrome. TCRdb reprocessed the immunoSEQ multiplex PCR reads via MiXCR and lists one record per CDR3 protein. The table records nearly 70,000 distinct CDR3 sequences, roughly 94% of them present only once. Material: CD8+ T cells from PBMCs. The receptors were gathered from a human donor in good health. CDR3s include the opening cysteine and the closing phenylalanine or tryptophan. Fields, in order: D gene, J gene, V gene, clone size, CDR3 DNA, CDR3 protein. A D gene is named only where the DNA matches it firmly. Some rows have no size entry. The others give once, few or many, or a class for an expanded clone.

>TRBD1|TRBJ2-7|TRBV19|NA
TGTGCCAGTAGTATTTACGGGACAGGGATTGACGAGCAGTACTTC
CASSIYGTGIDEQYF
>TRBD1|TRBJ1-2|TRBV27|NA
TGTGCCAGCAGTTTTGGGACAGGGGGCGCGGGTGGCTACACCTTC
CASSFGTGGAGGYTF
>TRBD1|TRBJ2-5|TRBV28|NA
TGTGCCAGCAGTTCCCAGGGGGTTCGAGAGACCCAGTACTTC
CASSSQGVRETQYF
>TRBD2|TRBJ2-2|TRBV19|NA
TGTGCCAGTTTCCCTCGAAGCGGGGGGGCACGGACCGGGGAGCTGTTTTTT
CASFPRSGGARTGELFF
>NA|TRBJ2-5|TRBV7-9|NA
TGTGCCAGCAGCAACGGGTGGGGAGAGACCCAGTACTTC
CASSNGWGETQYF
>TRBD1|TRBJ1-1|TRBV4-1|NA
TGCGCCAGCAGCCAAAGACAGGGGAGGGACACTGAAGCTTTCTTT
CASSQRQGRDTEAFF
>NA|TRBJ2-2|TRBV27|NA
TGTGCCAGCAGTCCACCTCGCCAGTTAAGGCTGTTTTTT
CASSPPRQLRLFF
>NA|TRBJ2-7|TRBV9|once
TGTGCCAGCAGCGTAGGGTCTGGGCCCTACGAGCAGTACTTC
CASSVGSGPYEQYF
>TRBD1|TRBJ2-1|TRBV9|NA
TGTGCCACCGGGACAGCAACGGACAATGAGCAGTTCTTC
CATGTATDNEQFF
>NA|TRBJ2-5|TRBV2|NA
TGTGCCAGCAGTGATGGGACTCGGGAGACCCAGTACTTC
CASSDGTRETQYF
>NA|TRBJ2-7|TRBV29-1|NA
TGCAGCGTAAGGCAGTCCTACGAGCAGTACTTC
CSVRQSYEQYF
>NA|TRBJ2-3|TRBV12-3/TRBV12-4|NA
TGTGCCAGCAGTCTAGTACGCCTAGATACGCAGTATTTT
CASSLVRLDTQYF
>TRBD2|TRBJ2-3|TRBV7-3|NA
TGTGCCAGCAGCTTAACGTTCGGGGGGGCCGACACGCAGTATTTT
CASSLTFGGADTQYF